This T cell receptor beta chain was documented in a study of cytomegalovirus exposure and HLA in healthy donors. In the study overall: The roughly 110 validation repertoires were produced on the same platform as the roughly 660 repertoires of the first cohort. This was reported in a later analysis.

Points on this clone: Antigen unknown.

TCRdb's copy holds only in-frame clones and misses some; the assay was immunoSEQ multiplex PCR. This table holds some 45,000 clones, 90% to 95% found once. General study points: Many donors shared some public TCRs, even though most TCR sequences were rare. Some TCR beta chains (approximately 180 of them) were listed as cytomegalovirus-associated. Specific recognition of CMV antigens was confirmed in vitro for three chains (all CMV-associated).

The sequencing input was PBMCs. The source of this sequence is a man younger than 35 in good health and CMV-seronegative.

The CDR3 DNA reads TGTGCCAGCAGCTGGCCGGGGGTGCGGGAGATTATCTACGAGCAGTACTTC. Protein sequence: CASSWPGVREIIYEQYF. J is TRBJ2-7 and V is TRBV5-6; 7 nucleotides agree with TRBD2. Germline loops: CDR1 SGHDT, CDR2 YYEEEE. J gave up 3 bases and V 3 bases, and 15 bases lay outside the gene matches. The CDR3 loop spans 17 amino acids.